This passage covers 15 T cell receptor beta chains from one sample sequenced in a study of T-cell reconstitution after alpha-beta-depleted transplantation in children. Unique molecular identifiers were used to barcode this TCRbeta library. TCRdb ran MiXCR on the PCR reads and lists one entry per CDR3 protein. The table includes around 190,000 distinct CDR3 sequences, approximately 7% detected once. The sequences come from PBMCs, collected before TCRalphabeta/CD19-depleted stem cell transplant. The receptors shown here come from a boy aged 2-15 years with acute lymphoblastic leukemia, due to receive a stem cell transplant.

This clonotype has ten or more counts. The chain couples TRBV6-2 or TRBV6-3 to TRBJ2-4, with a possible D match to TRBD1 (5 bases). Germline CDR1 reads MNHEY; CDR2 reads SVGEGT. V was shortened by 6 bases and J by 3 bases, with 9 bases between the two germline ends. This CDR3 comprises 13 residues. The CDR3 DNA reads TGTGCCAGCAGACAGGATAACAAAAACATTCAGTACTTC. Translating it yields CASRQDNKNIQYF.

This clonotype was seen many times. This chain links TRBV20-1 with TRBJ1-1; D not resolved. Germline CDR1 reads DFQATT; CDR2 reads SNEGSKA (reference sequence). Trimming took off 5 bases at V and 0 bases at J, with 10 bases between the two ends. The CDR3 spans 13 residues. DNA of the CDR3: TGCAGTGCTGTCAGGAATTTGAACACTGAAGCTTTCTTT. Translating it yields CSAVRNLNTEAFF.

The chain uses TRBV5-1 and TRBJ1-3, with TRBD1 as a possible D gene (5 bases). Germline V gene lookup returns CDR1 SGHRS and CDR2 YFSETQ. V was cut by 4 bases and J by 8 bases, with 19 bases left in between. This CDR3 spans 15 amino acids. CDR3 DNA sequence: TGCGCCAGCAGCCCCAGTCGGGGGTTATCAGACACCATATATTTT. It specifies CASSPSRGLSDTIYF.

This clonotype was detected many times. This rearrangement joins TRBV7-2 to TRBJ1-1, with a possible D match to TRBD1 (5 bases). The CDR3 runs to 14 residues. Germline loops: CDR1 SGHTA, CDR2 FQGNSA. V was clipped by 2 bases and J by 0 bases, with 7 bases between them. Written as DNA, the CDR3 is TGTGCCAGCAGCTTAAGACAGATGAACACTGAAGCTTTCTTT. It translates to CASSLRQMNTEAFF.

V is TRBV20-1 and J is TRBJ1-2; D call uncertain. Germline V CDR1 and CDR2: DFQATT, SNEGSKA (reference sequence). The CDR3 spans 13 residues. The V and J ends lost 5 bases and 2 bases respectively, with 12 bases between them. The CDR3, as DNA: TGCAGTGCTGGACCCGGATCAAACTATGGCTACACCTTC. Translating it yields CSAGPGSNYGYTF.

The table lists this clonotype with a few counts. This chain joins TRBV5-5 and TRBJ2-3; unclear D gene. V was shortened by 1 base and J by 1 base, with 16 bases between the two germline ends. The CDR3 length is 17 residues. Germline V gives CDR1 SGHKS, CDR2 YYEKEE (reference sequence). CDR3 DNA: TGTGCCAGCAGCTTGCTAGATTTAATACTTCGCACAGATACGCAGTATTTT. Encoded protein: CASSLLDLILRTDTQYF.

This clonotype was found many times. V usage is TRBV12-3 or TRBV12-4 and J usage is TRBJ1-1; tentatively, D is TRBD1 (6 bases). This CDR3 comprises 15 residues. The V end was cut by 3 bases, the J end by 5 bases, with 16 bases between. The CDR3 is CASSFDPGARTEAFF. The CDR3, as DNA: TGTGCCAGCAGTTTTGACCCAGGGGCACGAACTGAAGCTTTCTTT.

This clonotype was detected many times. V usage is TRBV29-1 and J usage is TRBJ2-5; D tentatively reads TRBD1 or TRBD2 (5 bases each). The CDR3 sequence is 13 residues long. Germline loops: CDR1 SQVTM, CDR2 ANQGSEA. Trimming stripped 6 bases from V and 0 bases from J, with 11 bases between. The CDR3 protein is CSVLGEYQETQYF. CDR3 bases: TGCAGCGTCTTAGGGGAGTACCAAGAGACCCAGTACTTC.

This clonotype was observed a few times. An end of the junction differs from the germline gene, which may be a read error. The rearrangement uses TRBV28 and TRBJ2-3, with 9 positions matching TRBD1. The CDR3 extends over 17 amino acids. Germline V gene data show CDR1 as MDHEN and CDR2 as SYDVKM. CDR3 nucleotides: TGTGCCAGCAGCCGCTTTAGTGACAGGGGGTACACAGATACCCAGTATTTT. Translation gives CASSRFSDRGYTDTQYF.

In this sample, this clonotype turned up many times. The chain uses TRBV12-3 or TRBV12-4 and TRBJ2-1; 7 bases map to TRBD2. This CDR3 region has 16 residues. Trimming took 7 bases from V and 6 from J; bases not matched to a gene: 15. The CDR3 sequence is CASITVTGGRVNEQFF. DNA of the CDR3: TGTGCCAGCATCACCGTGACGGGAGGAAGGGTCAATGAGCAGTTCTTC.

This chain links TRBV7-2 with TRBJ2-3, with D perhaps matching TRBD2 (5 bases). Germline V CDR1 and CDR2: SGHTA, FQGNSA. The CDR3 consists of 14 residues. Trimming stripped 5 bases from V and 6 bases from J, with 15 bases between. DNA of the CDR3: TGTGCCAGCAGCCCCCCCCCCGAGCGGGATACGCAGTATTTT. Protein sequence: CASSPPPERDTQYF.

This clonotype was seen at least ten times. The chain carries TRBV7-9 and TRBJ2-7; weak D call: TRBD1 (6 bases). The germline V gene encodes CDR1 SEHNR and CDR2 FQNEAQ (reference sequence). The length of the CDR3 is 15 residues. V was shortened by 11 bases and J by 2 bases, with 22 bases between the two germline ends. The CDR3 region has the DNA TGTGCCTACCCAAAAGAGGGACAACTCCCCTACGAGCAGTACTTC. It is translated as CAYPKEGQLPYEQYF.

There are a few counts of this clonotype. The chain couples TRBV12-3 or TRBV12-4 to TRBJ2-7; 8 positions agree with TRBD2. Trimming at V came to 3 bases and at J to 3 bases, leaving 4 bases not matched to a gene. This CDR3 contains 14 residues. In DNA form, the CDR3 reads TGTGCCAGCAGTTTTCGGGGGGGCCTCTACGAGCAGTACTTC. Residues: CASSFRGGLYEQYF.

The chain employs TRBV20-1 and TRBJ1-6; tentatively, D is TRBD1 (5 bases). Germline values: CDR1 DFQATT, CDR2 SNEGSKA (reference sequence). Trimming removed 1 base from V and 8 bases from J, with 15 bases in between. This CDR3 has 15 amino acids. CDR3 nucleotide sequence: TGCAGTGCTAGAGGTCGTACAGGAGGCTATTCACCCCTCCACTTT. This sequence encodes CSARGRTGGYSPLHF.

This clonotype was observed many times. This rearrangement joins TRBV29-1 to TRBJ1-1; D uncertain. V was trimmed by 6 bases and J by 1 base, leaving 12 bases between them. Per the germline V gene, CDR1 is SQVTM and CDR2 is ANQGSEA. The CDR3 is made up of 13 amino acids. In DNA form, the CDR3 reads TGCAGCGTCCTATTACAAGCGAACACTGAAGCTTTCTTT. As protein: CSVLLQANTEAFF.